Listed here are 15 T cell receptor beta chains from one sample, sequenced in a study of T cell responses to AZD1222 COVID-19 vaccine. The data were produced by immunoSEQ multiplex PCR, yet TCRdb's version contains in-frame clones alone and is incomplete. The sample holds about 19,000 clones, 81% seen once. Sequenced here: peripheral blood, sampled 28 days after the second AZD1222 dose. These receptors came from an adult who received the AZD1222 COVID-19 vaccine.

In the case of this clone: One end of the junction does not line up with germline, which may come from a read error. The CDR3 DNA is TGCGCCAGCCGTGAAGGGCTAGCGGGGTCAGAAGAGCAGTACTTC. Residues: CASREGLAGSEEQYF. The V call is TRBV10-2, the J call TRBJ2-7; 9 positions agree with TRBD2. The CDR3 totals 15 residues. Germline loops: CDR1 WSHSY, CDR2 SAAADI.

This clone was observed a single time. V usage is TRBV12-5 and J usage is TRBJ2-1; the D call may be TRBD1 or TRBD2 (5 bases each). Germline CDR1 reads LGHNT; CDR2 reads FRNRAP. Trimming removed 5 bases at V and 6 bases at J, with 14 bases between. The CDR3 is 14 amino acids. The CDR3 nucleotides read TGTGCTAGTGGTACGGGGACGGGTACCAATGAGCAGTTCTTC. Residues: CASGTGTGTNEQFF.

This clone was picked up one time. V gene TRBV11-3 combines with J gene TRBJ2-7; the match to TRBD1 covers 9 bases. CDR3 size: 15 residues. Germline lookup yields CDR1 SGHNT and CDR2 YENEEA. After removal of 4 bases from V and 2 bases from J, the junction contained 6 bases not matched to a gene. The CDR3 here is CASSSRGTGPYEQYF. The DNA of the CDR3 is TGTGCCAGCAGCTCCCGCGGGACAGGGCCCTACGAGCAGTACTTC.

J is TRBJ1-1 and V is TRBV6-2 or TRBV6-3, with TRBD1 matching over 10 bases. Per germline, CDR1 MNHEY and CDR2 SVGEGT. The length of the CDR3 is 18 residues. V was pared by 6 bases and J by 4 bases, with 17 bases of the junction left unmatched. The CDR3 DNA reads as TGTGCCAGCAGCCCCTGGGACAGGGGAATCTTCGGCTCCACTGAAGCTTTCTTT. This translates into CASSPWDRGIFGSTEAFF.

The rearrangement uses TRBV30 and TRBJ1-1, with a possible D match to TRBD1 (5 bases). The CDR3 loop spans 17 amino acids. CDR1 is GTSNPN and CDR2 is SVGIG in the germline V gene (reference sequence). V was shortened by 3 bases and J by 2 bases, with 22 bases between the two germline ends. The CDR3 is CAWRPFWGERVNTEAFF. CDR3 coding DNA: TGTGCCTGGAGACCGTTTTGGGGGGAAAGGGTTAACACTGAAGCTTTCTTT.

There are a few counts of this clone. The chain's CDR3 is CASSEGQHYGYTF. The CDR3 DNA reads as TGTGCCAGCTCAGAGGGACAGCACTATGGCTACACCTTC. V gene TRBV18 combines with J gene TRBJ1-2; 7 bases line up with TRBD1. This CDR3 comprises 13 residues. In germline, CDR1 is KGHSH, CDR2 LQKENI. V was pared by 5 bases and J by 3 bases, with 3 bases of the junction left unmatched.

In DNA form, the CDR3 reads TGTGCCACCAGCAAAGGACAGGGGGAAGACTATGGCTACACCTTC. Its protein is CATSKGQGEDYGYTF. J is TRBJ1-2 and V is TRBV15; the match to TRBD1 covers 10 bases. Germline CDR1 and CDR2: LNHNV and YYDKDF (reference sequence). The V gene end was trimmed by 4 bases and the J gene end by 3 bases; junction bases not matched to a gene: 5. CDR3 length: 15 residues.

The rearrangement uses TRBV5-6 and TRBJ1-3, with no clear D. The length of the CDR3 is 14 residues. The V and J ends lost 2 bases and 0 bases respectively, with 6 bases between them. The germline V gene encodes CDR1 SGHDT and CDR2 YYEEEE. DNA of the CDR3: TGTGCCAGCAGCTTTATCGGCTCTGGAAACACCATATATTTT. This gives the protein CASSFIGSGNTIYF.

This clone was detected once. V is TRBV5-1 and J is TRBJ2-2, with 9 bases aligning to TRBD1. The germline V gene has CDR1 SGHRS and CDR2 YFSETQ. V shed 5 bases, J shed 2 bases, and the junction held 4 bases outside the gene matches. There are 15 residues in the CDR3. The CDR3 region has the DNA TGCGCCAGCAGGGAAACAGGGGGCAACACCGGGGAGCTGTTTTTT. Translating gives CASRETGGNTGELFF. The full variable domain, in which reference TRBV5-1 and TRBJ2-2 provide the parts outside the CDR3, is KAGVTQTPRYLIKTRGQQVTLSCSPISGHRSVSWYQQTPGQGLQFLFEYFSETQRNKGNFPGRFSGRQFSNSRSEMNVSTLELGDSALYLCASRETGGNTGELFFGEGSRLTVL.

This CDR3 reads CASSQEVEGRYSGNTIYF. The CDR3 nucleotides are TGTGCCAGCAGCCAAGAAGTGGAAGGGCGGTACTCTGGAAACACCATATATTTT. V and J are TRBV4-2 and TRBJ1-3; D remains ambiguous. Germline V lookup: CDR1 LGHNA, CDR2 YNFKEQ. V was pared by 0 bases and J by 0 bases, with 15 bases between. There are 18 residues in the CDR3.

The V and J genes are TRBV7-8 and TRBJ2-5; 13 nucleotides align to TRBD2. The CDR3 is 18 residues long. V trimming: 1 base; J trimming: 3 bases; junction bases outside the gene matches: 8. CDR1 is SGHVS and CDR2 is FQNEAQ in the germline V gene. The CDR3 sequence: CASSLVPTSGGAKETQYF. The CDR3, as DNA: TGTGCCAGCAGCTTAGTGCCTACTAGCGGGGGGGCGAAAGAGACCCAGTACTTC.

The chain is built from TRBV6-5 and TRBJ1-1; D is ambiguous. Germline V lookup: CDR1 MNHEY, CDR2 SVGAGI. The V gene lost 4 bases and the J gene lost 1 base, with 10 bases spanning the gap. The CDR3 spans 14 residues. CDR3 amino acids: CASSSNRENTEAFF. DNA for the CDR3: TGTGCCAGCAGTTCGAACAGAGAGAACACTGAAGCTTTCTTT.

J is TRBJ2-2 and V is TRBV4-3; D unresolved. The germline V gene has CDR1 LGHNA and CDR2 YSLEER. Trimming shortened V by 0 bases and J by 6 bases, and 11 bases separated the two germline ends. This CDR3 spans 15 amino acids. The CDR3 region is CASSQDPPFAGELFF. For the CDR3, the DNA is TGCGCCAGCAGCCAAGATCCCCCTTTCGCCGGGGAGCTGTTTTTT.

This clone appeared a single time. The chain uses TRBV27 and TRBJ1-2, with D possibly being TRBD1 (6 bases). The V end was cut by 0 bases, the J end by 5 bases, with 10 bases between. Per germline, CDR1 MNHEY and CDR2 SMNVEV (reference sequence). The CDR3 spans 14 residues. CDR3 sequence: CASSLSPQGYGYTF. The CDR3 DNA is TGTGCCAGCAGTTTATCGCCACAGGGTTATGGCTACACCTTC.

This clone occurred a few times. This chain connects TRBV27 to TRBJ1-2, with D uncertain. Germline V gene sequence: CDR1 MNHEY, CDR2 SMNVEV (reference sequence). V lost 7 bases to trimming and J lost 4 bases, with 19 bases between them. CDR3 length equals 15 residues. The CDR3 DNA sequence: TGTGCCAGCAAGAATGAGGCAGGCTCCTTCTATGGCTACACCTTC. Amino acid sequence: CASKNEAGSFYGYTF.